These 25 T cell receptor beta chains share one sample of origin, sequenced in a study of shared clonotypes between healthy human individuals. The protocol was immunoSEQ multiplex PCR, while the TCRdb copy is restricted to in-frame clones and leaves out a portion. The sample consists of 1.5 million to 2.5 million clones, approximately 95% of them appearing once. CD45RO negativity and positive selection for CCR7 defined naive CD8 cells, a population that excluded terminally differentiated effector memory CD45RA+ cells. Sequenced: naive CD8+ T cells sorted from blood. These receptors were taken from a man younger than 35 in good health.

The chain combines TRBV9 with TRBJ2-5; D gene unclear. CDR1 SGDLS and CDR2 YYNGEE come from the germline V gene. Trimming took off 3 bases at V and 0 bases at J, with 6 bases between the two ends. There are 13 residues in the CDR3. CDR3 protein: CASSDTNQETQYF. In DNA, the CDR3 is TGTGCCAGCAGCGACACAAACCAAGAGACCCAGTACTTC.

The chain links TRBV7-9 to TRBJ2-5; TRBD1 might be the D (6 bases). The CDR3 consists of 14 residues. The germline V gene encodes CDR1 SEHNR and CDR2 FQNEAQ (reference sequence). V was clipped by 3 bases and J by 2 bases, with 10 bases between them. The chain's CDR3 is CASSFSGDQETQYF. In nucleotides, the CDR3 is TGTGCCAGCAGCTTCTCAGGGGATCAAGAGACCCAGTACTTC.

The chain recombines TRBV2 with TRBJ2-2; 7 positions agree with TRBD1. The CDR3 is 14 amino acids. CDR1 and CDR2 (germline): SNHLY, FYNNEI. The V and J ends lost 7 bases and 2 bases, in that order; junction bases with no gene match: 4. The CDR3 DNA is TGTGCCAGCATTTGGGACAGAAACACCGGGGAGCTGTTTTTT. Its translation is CASIWDRNTGELFF.

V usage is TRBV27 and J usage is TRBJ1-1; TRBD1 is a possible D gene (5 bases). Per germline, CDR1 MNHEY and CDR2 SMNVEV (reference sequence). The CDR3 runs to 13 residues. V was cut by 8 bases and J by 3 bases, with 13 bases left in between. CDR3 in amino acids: CASGIGEDTEAFF. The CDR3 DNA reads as TGTGCCAGCGGAATAGGGGAGGACACTGAAGCTTTCTTT.

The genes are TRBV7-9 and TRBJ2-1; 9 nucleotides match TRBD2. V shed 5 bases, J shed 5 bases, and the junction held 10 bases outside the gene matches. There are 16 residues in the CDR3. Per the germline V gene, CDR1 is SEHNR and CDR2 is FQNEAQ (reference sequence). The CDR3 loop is CASSHDSSGMHNEQFF. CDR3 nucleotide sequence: TGTGCCAGCAGCCATGACTCTAGCGGGATGCACAATGAGCAGTTCTTC. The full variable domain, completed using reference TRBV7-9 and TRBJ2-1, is DTGVSQNPRHKITKRGQNVTFRCDPISEHNRLYWYRQTLGQGPEFLTYFQNEAQLEKSRLLSDRFSAERPKGSFSTLEIQRTEQGDSAMYLCASSHDSSGMHNEQFFGPGTRLTVL.

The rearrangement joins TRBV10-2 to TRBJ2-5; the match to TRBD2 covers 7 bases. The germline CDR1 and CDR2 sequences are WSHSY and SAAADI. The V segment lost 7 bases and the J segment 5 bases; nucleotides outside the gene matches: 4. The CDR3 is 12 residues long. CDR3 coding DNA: TGCGCCAGCAACGGGGAGGGGGAGACCCAGTACTTC. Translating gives CASNGEGETQYF.

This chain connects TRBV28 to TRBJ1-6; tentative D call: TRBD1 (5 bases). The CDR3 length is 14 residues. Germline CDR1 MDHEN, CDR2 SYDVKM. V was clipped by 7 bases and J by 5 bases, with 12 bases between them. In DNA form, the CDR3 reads TGTGCCAGCATACGCAGGGACCATAATTCACCCCTCCACTTT. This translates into CASIRRDHNSPLHF.

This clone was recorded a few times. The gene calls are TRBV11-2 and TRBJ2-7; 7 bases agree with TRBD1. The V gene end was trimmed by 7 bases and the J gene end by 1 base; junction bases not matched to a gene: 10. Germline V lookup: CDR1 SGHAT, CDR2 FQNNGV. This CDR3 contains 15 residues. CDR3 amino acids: CASNLGEQGSYEQYF. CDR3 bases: TGTGCCAGCAACCTTGGGGAACAGGGGTCCTACGAGCAGTACTTC.

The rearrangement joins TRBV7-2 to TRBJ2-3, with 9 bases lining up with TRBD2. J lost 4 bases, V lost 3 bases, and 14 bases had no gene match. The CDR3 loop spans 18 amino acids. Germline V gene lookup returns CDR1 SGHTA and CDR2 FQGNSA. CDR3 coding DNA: TGTGCCAGCAGCTTGTCTTTAGCGGGAGTCCTAGGAGCAGATACGCAGTATTTT. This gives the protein CASSLSLAGVLGADTQYF. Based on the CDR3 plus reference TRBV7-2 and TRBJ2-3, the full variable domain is GAGVSQSPSNKVTEKGKDVELRCDPISGHTALYWYRQSLGQGLEFLIYFQGNSAPDKSGLPSDRFSAERTGGSVSTLTIQRTQQEDSAVYLCASSLSLAGVLGADTQYFGPGTRLTVL.

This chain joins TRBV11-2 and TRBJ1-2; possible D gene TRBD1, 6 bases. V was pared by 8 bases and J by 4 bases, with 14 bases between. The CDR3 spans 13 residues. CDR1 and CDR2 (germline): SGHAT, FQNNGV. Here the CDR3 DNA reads TGTGCCAGCGCCTACAGGGAGAGCTATGGCTACACCTTC. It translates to CASAYRESYGYTF.

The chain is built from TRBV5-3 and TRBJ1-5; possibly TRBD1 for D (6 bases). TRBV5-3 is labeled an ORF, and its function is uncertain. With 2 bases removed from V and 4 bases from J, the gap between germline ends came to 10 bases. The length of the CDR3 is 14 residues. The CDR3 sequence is CARSFRQGNQPQHF. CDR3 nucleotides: TGTGCCAGAAGCTTTCGGCAGGGGAATCAGCCCCAGCATTTT.

The CDR3 spells CASSSGSGDGYTF. For the CDR3, the DNA is TGTGCCAGCAGCTCCGGATCAGGGGATGGCTACACCTTC. This sequence joins TRBV11-2 and TRBJ1-2; weak D call: TRBD1 (6 bases). The CDR3 length is 13 residues. Germline V CDR1 and CDR2: SGHAT, FQNNGV. V was pared by 4 bases and J by 6 bases, with 12 bases between.

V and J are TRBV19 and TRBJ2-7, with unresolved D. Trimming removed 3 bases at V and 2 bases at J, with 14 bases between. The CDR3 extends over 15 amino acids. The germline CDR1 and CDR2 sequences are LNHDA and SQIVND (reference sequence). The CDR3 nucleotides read TGTGCCAGTAGTATGAGTGCCGGGCCAACCTACGAGCAGTACTTC. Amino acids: CASSMSAGPTYEQYF.

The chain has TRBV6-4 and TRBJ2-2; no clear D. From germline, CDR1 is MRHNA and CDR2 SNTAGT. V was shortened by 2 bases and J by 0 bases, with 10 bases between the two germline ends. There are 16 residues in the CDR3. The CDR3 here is CASSDEWGSNTGELFF. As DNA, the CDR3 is TGTGCCAGCAGTGACGAGTGGGGATCGAACACCGGGGAGCTGTTTTTT.

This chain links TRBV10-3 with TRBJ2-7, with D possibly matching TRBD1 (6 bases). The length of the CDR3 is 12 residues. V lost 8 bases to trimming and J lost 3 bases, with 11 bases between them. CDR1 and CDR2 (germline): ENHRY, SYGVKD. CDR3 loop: CAIGGQVYEQYF. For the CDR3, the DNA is TGTGCCATCGGGGGACAAGTCTACGAGCAGTACTTC.

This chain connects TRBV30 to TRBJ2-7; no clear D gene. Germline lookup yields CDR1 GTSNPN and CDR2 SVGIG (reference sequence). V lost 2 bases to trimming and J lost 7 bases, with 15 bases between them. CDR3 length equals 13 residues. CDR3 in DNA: TGTGCCTGGAGTATAGGAGTTGGAGCAGAGCAGTACTTC. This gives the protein CAWSIGVGAEQYF.

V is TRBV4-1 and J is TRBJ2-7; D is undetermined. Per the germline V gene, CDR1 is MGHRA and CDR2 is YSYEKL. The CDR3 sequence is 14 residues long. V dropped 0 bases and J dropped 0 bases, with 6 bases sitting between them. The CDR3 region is CASSQDGYSYEQYF. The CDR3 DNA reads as TGCGCCAGCAGCCAAGACGGGTACTCCTACGAGCAGTACTTC.

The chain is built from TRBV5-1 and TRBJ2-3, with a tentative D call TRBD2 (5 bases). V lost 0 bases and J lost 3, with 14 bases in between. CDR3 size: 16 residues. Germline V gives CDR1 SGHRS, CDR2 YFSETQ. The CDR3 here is CASSLGQEVGTDTQYF. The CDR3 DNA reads TGCGCCAGCAGCTTGGGGCAGGAGGTCGGGACAGATACGCAGTATTTT. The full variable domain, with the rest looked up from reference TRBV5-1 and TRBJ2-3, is KAGVTQTPRYLIKTRGQQVTLSCSPISGHRSVSWYQQTPGQGLQFLFEYFSETQRNKGNFPGRFSGRQFSNSRSEMNVSTLELGDSALYLCASSLGQEVGTDTQYFGPGTRLTVL.

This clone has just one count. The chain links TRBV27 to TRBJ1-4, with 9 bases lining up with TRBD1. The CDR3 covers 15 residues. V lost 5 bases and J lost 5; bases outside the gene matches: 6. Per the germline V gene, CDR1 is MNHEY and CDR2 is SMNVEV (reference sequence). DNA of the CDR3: TGTGCCAGCAGTCCGGACAGGGGCGGGAATGAAAAACTGTTTTTT. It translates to CASSPDRGGNEKLFF.

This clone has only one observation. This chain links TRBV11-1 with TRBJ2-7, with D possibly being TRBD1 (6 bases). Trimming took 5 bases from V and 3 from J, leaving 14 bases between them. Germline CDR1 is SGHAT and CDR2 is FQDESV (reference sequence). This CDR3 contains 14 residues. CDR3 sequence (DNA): TGTGCCAGCAGCATGTGGACAGAGAGCTACGAGCAGTACTTC. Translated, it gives CASSMWTESYEQYF.

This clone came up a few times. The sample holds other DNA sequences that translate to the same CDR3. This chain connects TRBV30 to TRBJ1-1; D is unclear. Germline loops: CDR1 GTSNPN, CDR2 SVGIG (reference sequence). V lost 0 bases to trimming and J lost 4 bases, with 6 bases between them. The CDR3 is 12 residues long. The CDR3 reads CAWSVGSTEAFF. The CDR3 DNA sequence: TGTGCCTGGAGTGTGGGAAGCACTGAAGCTTTCTTT.

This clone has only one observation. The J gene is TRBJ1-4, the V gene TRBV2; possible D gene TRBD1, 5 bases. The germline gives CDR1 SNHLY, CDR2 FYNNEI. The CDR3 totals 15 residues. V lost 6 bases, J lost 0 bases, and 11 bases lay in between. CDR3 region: CASRHTGATNEKLFF. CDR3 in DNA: TGTGCCAGCAGACATACAGGAGCAACTAATGAAAAACTGTTTTTT.

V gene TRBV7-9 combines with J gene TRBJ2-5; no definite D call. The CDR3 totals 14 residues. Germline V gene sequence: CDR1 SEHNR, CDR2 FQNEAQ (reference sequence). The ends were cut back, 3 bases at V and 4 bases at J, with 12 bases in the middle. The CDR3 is CASSFRAEGETQYF. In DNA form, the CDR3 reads TGTGCCAGCAGCTTTAGGGCAGAAGGAGAGACCCAGTACTTC.

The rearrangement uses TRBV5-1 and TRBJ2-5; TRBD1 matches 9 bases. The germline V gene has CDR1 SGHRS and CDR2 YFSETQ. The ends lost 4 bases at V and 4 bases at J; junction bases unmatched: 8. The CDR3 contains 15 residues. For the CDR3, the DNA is TGCGCCAGCAGCGGGACAGGGTGGTTTCGAGAGACCCAGTACTTC. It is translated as CASSGTGWFRETQYF. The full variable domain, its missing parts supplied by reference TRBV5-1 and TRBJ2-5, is KAGVTQTPRYLIKTRGQQVTLSCSPISGHRSVSWYQQTPGQGLQFLFEYFSETQRNKGNFPGRFSGRQFSNSRSEMNVSTLELGDSALYLCASSGTGWFRETQYFGPGTRLLVL.

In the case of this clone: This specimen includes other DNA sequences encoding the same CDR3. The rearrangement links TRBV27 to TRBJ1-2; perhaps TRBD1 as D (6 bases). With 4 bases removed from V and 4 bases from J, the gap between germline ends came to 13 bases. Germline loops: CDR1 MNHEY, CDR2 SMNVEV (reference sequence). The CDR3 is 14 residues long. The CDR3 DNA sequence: TGTGCCAGCAGTTCATACAGGGTTGGCTATGGCTACACCTTC. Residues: CASSSYRVGYGYTF.